This T cell receptor (beta chain) was retrieved from a study of cytomegalovirus exposure and HLA in healthy donors. Study in general: A later analysis reported the same platform for the roughly 120 validation repertoires and the 666 first-cohort repertoires.

CDR1 SGHDT and CDR2 YYEEEE come from the germline V gene. V lost 2 bases, J lost 3 bases, and 1 base stayed unmatched. The CDR3 sequence is 13 residues long. This clone was picked up one time. Repertoires were generated with immunoSEQ multiplex PCR, while TCRdb's copy carries only in-frame clones and drops some. The data hold 150,000 to 200,000 clones, with roughly 85% observed a single time. This TCR was sampled from a man between 18 and 35 years old in good health and CMV-seropositive. V gene TRBV5-6 combines with J gene TRBJ2-7; TRBD2 matches at 8 bases. The sequencing input was PBMCs. CDR3 sequence: CASSLRGGYEQYF. Written as DNA, the CDR3 is TGTGCCAGCAGCTTACGGGGGGGCTACGAGCAGTACTTC.